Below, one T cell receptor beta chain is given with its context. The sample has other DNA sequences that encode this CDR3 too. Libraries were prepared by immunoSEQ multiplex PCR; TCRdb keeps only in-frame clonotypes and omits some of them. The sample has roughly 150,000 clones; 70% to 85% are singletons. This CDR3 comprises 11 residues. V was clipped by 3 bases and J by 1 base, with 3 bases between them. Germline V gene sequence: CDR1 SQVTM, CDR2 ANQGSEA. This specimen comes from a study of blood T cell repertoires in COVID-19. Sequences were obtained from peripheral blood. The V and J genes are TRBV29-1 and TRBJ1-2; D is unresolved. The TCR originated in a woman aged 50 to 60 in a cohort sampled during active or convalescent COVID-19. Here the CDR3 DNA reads TGCAGCGTTGAGAGTAACTATGGCTACACCTTC. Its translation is CSVESNYGYTF.